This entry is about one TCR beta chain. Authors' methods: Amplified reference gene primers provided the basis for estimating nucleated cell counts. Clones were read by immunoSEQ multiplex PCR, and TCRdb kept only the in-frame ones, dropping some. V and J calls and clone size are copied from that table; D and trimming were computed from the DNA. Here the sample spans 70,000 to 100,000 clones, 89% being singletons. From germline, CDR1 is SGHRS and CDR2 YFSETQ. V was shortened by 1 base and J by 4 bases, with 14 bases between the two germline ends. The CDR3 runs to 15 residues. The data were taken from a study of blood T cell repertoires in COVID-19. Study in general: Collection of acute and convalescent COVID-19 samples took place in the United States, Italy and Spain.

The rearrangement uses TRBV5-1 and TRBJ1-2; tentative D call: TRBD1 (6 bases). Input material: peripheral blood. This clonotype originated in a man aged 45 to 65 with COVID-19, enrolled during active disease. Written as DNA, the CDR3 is TGCGCCAGCAGCTTGACCCAGGGGCTCGGCTATGGCTACACCTTC. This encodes CASSLTQGLGYGYTF.